This T cell receptor (beta chain) was captured by sequencing in a study of identical twins. Study-wide findings and caveats: Out-of-frame alpha sequences common to twins exhibited a surplus of low generation probability. Fewer insertions were carried by abundant cord blood beta clonotypes, but none was seen in memory repertoires.

To note about this clonotype: The antigen remains unidentified.

CDR3 size: 16 residues. Trimming cost V 1 base and J 4 bases, with 13 bases left between them. CDR1 and CDR2 from the germline V gene are SGHAT and FQDESV (reference sequence). Unique molecular identifiers were present on cDNA, and template switching added a universal primer site. Each CDR3 protein gets one entry after TCRdb re-called the 5' RACE reads with MiXCR. The profile shows around 530,000 distinct CDR3 sequences, about 15% of them singletons. These data also formed part of another study, on yellow fever vaccine responses in identical twins. That work states: Among the twins, the vaccine T cell response reportedly seemed partly convergent and partly personalized.

The gene calls are TRBV11-1 and TRBJ2-2, with D possibly matching TRBD2 (6 bases). Sequenced sample: CD4+ T cells sorted from blood. This sequence originates from a woman aged 18-35 years in good health. CDR3: CASSLVAGRITGELFF. CDR3 nucleotide sequence: TGTGCCAGCAGCTTAGTGGCGGGACGGATCACCGGGGAGCTGTTTTTT.